Each of the 10 T cell receptor beta chains below was sequenced from the same sample in a study of T cell repertoires in cytomegalovirus infection. For these receptors, no antigen is known. One entry per CDR3 protein results from TCRdb running MiXCR on the reads. Among roughly 920,000 distinct CDR3 sequences listed, roughly 31% were seen once. Sequenced material: cultured CD8+ T cells from PBMCs, taken from culture after CMV antigen stimulation. These receptors were collected from a human donor in good health (CMV status not recorded). Some clones in this sample may be carry-over from other donors' samples.

This clonotype was detected only a few times. The chain couples TRBV20-1 to TRBJ2-7; weak D call: TRBD1 (5 bases). This CDR3 spans 14 amino acids. V lost 0 bases, J lost 0 bases, and 9 bases lay in between. The germline CDR1 and CDR2 sequences are DFQATT and SNEGSKA (reference sequence). The DNA of the CDR3 is TGCAGTGCTAGAGATTACAGGAGCTCCTACGAGCAGTACGTC. Translated: CSARDYRSSYEQYV.

The chain links TRBV5-1 to TRBJ2-2; 7 bases line up with TRBD1. Trimming removed 0 bases from V and 1 base from J; junction bases left unmatched: 3. The CDR3 loop spans 16 amino acids. CDR1 is SGHRS, CDR2 YFSETQ, per germline. CDR3 loop: CASSLVPGGNTGELFF. The DNA for the CDR3 is TGCGCCAGCAGCTTGGTCCCAGGGGGGAACACCGGGGAGCTGTTTTTT. Full variable domain (remainder filled in from reference TRBV5-1 and TRBJ2-2): KAGVTQTPRYLIKTRGQQVTLSCSPISGHRSVSWYQQTPGQGLQFLFEYFSETQRNKGNFPGRFSGRQFSNSRSEMNVSTLELGDSALYLCASSLVPGGNTGELFFGEGSRLTVL.

This clonotype has more than one count but fewer than ten. This chain joins TRBV6-2 or TRBV6-3 and TRBJ2-5; D is perhaps TRBD2 (6 bases). CDR3 length: 15 amino acids. Trimming took off 7 bases at V and 0 bases at J, with 15 bases between the two ends. Germline V gene data show CDR1 as MNHEY and CDR2 as SVGEGT. The CDR3: CASTSGSAYQETQYF. CDR3 DNA: TGTGCCAGCACCAGCGGGTCCGCGTACCAAGAGACCCAGTACTTC.

This clonotype was observed a few times. The genes are TRBV7-6 and TRBJ1-6; no clear D gene. V lost 1 base, J lost 7 bases, and 8 bases lay in between. The CDR3 is made up of 14 amino acids. Per germline, CDR1 SGHVS and CDR2 FNYEAQ. CDR3 residues: CASSLVDWNSPLHF. DNA for the CDR3: TGTGCCAGCAGCTTAGTCGACTGGAATTCACCCCTCCACTTT. The full variable domain, completed using reference TRBV7-6 and TRBJ1-6, is GAGVSQSPRYKVTKRGQDVALRCDPISGHVSLYWYRQALGQGPEFLTYFNYEAQQDKSGLPNDRFSAERPEGSISTLTIQRTEQRDSAMYRCASSLVDWNSPLHFGNGTRLTVT.

At least ten counts were recorded for this clonotype. This chain links TRBV7-2 with TRBJ2-7; 7 nucleotides agree with TRBD2. The V segment lost 5 bases and the J segment 4 bases; nucleotides outside the gene matches: 8. Germline V gene lookup returns CDR1 SGHTA and CDR2 FQGNSA. The CDR3 runs 14 residues. In DNA form, the CDR3 reads TGTGCCAGCAGCCCGGGGGGAGGGGCGTACGAGCAGTACGTC. It is translated as CASSPGGGAYEQYV.

A few counts support this clonotype. The chain combines TRBV19 with TRBJ1-1; 9 bases match TRBD1. Germline V lookup: CDR1 LNHDA, CDR2 SQIVND (reference sequence). With 5 bases clipped from V and 4 bases from J, the junction kept 11 bases outside the gene matches. The CDR3 runs 16 residues. The CDR3 here is CASSPRDRDIGTEAFF. CDR3 DNA sequence: TGTGCCAGTAGTCCCCGGGACAGGGATATCGGCACTGAAGCTTTCTTT.

This clonotype appeared a few times. This chain links TRBV18 with TRBJ2-2, with TRBD2 matching 8 bases. The CDR3 is 16 amino acids. Per the germline V gene, CDR1 is KGHSH and CDR2 is LQKENI. V gave up 2 bases and J gave up 6 bases; unmatched junction bases: 8. CDR3 protein: CASSPASGGPSGELFF. CDR3 nucleotide sequence: TGTGCCAGCTCACCAGCCTCGGGGGGGCCATCCGGGGAGCTGTTTTTT.

This clonotype was seen more than once but under ten times. The gene calls are TRBV6-2 or TRBV6-3 and TRBJ2-2, with a weak D call TRBD1 (6 bases). CDR3 length: 12 amino acids. Trimming cost V 8 bases and J 9 bases, with 13 bases left between them. Looked up from germline, CDR1 is MNHEY and CDR2 is SVGEGT. This CDR3 reads CASWETGRELFF. The DNA of the CDR3 is TGTGCCAGCTGGGAGACAGGAAGGGAGCTGTTTTTT.

This clonotype came up many times. V and J are TRBV7-6 and TRBJ2-1, with 11 bases matching TRBD2. Germline trimming cut 7 bases from V and 8 bases from J; bases unmatched to any gene: 7. Germline V gene sequence: CDR1 SGHVS, CDR2 FNYEAQ. The CDR3 contains 14 residues. CDR3 coding DNA: TGTGCCAGCATGGTAGCGGGGGGGCATTATGAGCAGTTCTTC. Translation: CASMVAGGHYEQFF.

In this sample, this clonotype turned up a few times. This chain links TRBV7-6 with TRBJ2-2; tentatively, D is TRBD1 or TRBD2 (5 bases each). The germline gives CDR1 SGHVS, CDR2 FNYEAQ. Between the trimmed V and J ends, which lost 7 bases and 3 bases, there was a span of 21 bases. CDR3 length equals 17 residues. The chain's CDR3 is CASKKTGQGDYTGELFF. The CDR3 nucleotides are TGTGCCAGCAAAAAGACGGGGCAGGGCGATTACACCGGGGAGCTGTTTTTT.